This T cell receptor (beta chain) appears in the sequencing data of a study of vaccination effects on CD4 cells after COVID-19. Across the whole study: Each participant received a vaccine that was either BNT162b2 or mRNA-1273, given as two doses. Study-wide points: Vaccine-induced clones in healthy vaccinees cross-reacted with common cold coronaviruses in only 1 of 255 cases. At late timepoints after vaccination, vaccine- and infection-induced clones shrank markedly.

The germline V gene has CDR1 SGHAT and CDR2 FQNNGV. The CDR3 length is 13 residues. V was cut by 0 bases and J by 14 bases, with 13 bases left in between. Remarks on this clone: The antigen is unknown.

Profiled with immunoSEQ multiplex PCR; TCRdb holds only in-frame clones, not every one. Among about 27,000 clones listed, roughly 68% were seen once. Before any sequencing was done, the ViraFEST assay used viral peptide pools to expand antigen-specific CD4+ T cells. Following culture for around 9 days, CD4+ T cells were isolated. Vaccinated participants had no history of SARS-CoV-2 infection and tested negative for nucleocapsid antibodies. Each well held approximately 2.2 million PBMC cultured with about 10 ug/ml peptides and around 10 IU/ml IL-2. The genes are TRBV11-2 and TRBJ1-4, with D unresolved. This clonotype originated in a human donor who received a COVID-19 vaccine. The sequenced sample was CD4+ T cells from PBMCs cultured with HCoV-NL63 spike peptides, obtained before COVID-19 vaccination. The CDR3 spells CASSLDPGSGLFF. The CDR3, as DNA: TGTGCCAGCAGCTTAGATCCGGGTTCGGGGCTGTTTTTT.